This T cell receptor (beta chain) was obtained from a study of blood T cell repertoires in COVID-19. Whole-study context: COVID-19 samples collected from the United States, Italy and Spain covered acute and convalescent phases. T cells, B-cell-depleted T cells, or PBMCs provided the cDNA or gDNA that served as material.

In the authors' workflow: Amplification of reference gene primers was used by the study to estimate nucleated cell counts. Assay: immunoSEQ multiplex PCR; the TCRdb copy retains only in-frame clones and omits some. V and J calls and clone size follow that table, whereas D and trimming were derived from the DNA. The table shows 150,000 to 200,000 clones, with around nine tenths occurring only once. There are 13 residues in the CDR3. Germline-derived CDR1 and CDR2 are LGHNT and FRNRAP. The chain employs TRBV12-5 and TRBJ1-3; D gene unclear. The sequenced material came from peripheral blood. The source of this sequence is a man between 18 and 35 years old with active or convalescent COVID-19. The CDR3 region has the DNA TGTCCAACCCCTCGAACTGATGGAAACACCATATATTTT. As protein: CPTPRTDGNTIYF.